Following are 22 T cell receptor beta chains from one sample sequenced in a study of tissue T cells after allogeneic stem cell transplantation. Profiling relied on immunoSEQ multiplex PCR, and the TCRdb table lists in-frame clones only, not all of them. The sample holds under 25,000 clones, around 70% seen once. Input material: spleen. The receptors stem from a female BALB/c mouse in good health. For the strain, the MHC haplotype given is H2-d.

Comment on this clone: Gene names follow the mouse nomenclature. CDR3 DNA, as far as it was read: TGTGCAAGCAGCTTCCGGGACTGGGGGCCAACAAACACCGGGCAGCTCTAC. This codes for CASSFRDWGPTNTGQLY. The full CDR3 reads CASSFRDWGPTNTGQLYF. The chain carries TRBV16 and TRBJ2-2; 11 bases agree with TRBD2. The read comes to an end 1 residue before the CDR3 does, leaving the germline J gene to fill in the end. V lost 3 bases to trimming and J lost 0 bases; unmatched junction nucleotides: 6. The CDR3 runs 18 residues. Germline V gene data show CDR1 as SGHSA and CDR2 as FRNQAP. The full variable domain, in which reference TRBV16 and TRBJ2-2 provide the parts outside the CDR3, is NAGVIQTPRHKVTGKGQEATLWCEPISGHSAVFWYRQTIVQGLEFLTYFRNQAPIDDSGMPKERFSAQMPNQSHSTLKIQSTQPQDSAVYLCASSFRDWGPTNTGQLYFGEGSKLTVL.

About this clone itself: Gene names are mouse gene names. The read gets to within 1 residue of the CDR3 end, and the germline J gene fills in the rest. The chain carries TRBV20 and TRBJ1-6; perhaps TRBD1 as D (6 bases). TRBJ1-6 is noted as an ORF with a role that remains uncertain. The germline CDR1 and CDR2 sequences are GFQATS and STVNSAI. Between the trimmed V and J ends, which lost 1 base and 4 bases, there was a span of 11 bases. CDR3 length: 15 amino acids. The CDR3 is CGARVGRGYNSPLYF. The CDR3 bases that were read are TGTGGTGCTAGGGTGGGAAGGGGGTATAATTCGCCCCTCTAC.

This clone has only one observation. Germline and genes: mouse. The read finishes 1 residue shy of the CDR3 end, and the germline J gene is used to complete it. This sequence joins TRBV5 and TRBJ2-7, with 7 bases aligning to TRBD2. There are 16 residues in the CDR3. The ends lost 3 bases at V and 3 bases at J; junction bases unmatched: 11. Germline CDR1 LGHNA, CDR2 YNLKQL (reference sequence). The DNA read from the CDR3 is TGTGCCAGCAGCCAGATACGGGGGGGGAACCTCTATGAACAGTAC. Protein product: CASSQIRGGNLYEQY. The full CDR3 is CASSQIRGGNLYEQYF.

Regarding this clone: Gene names are mouse gene names. The read terminates 1 residue before the CDR3 end, so the remaining end is supplied by the germline J gene. The genes are TRBV13-2 and TRBJ2-1, with 7 bases aligning to TRBD2. Germline CDR1 NNHNN, CDR2 SYGAGS (reference sequence). The CDR3 spans 15 residues. Losses at the gene ends were 2 bases for V and 0 bases for J; bases not matched to a gene: 2. CDR3 DNA, as far as it was read: TGTGCCAGCGGTGAAGACTGGGATAACTATGCTGAGCAGTTC. Protein sequence: CASGEDWDNYAEQF. The whole CDR3 protein reads CASGEDWDNYAEQFF.

A remark on this clone: Gene names are mouse gene names. The read stops 1 residue short of the end of the CDR3; the missing end is completed from the germline J gene. The V gene is TRBV4, the J gene TRBJ2-7; 14 bases are shared with TRBD2. Germline CDR1 is LGHDT and CDR2 is YNNKQL (reference sequence). CDR3 size: 14 residues. V lost 5 bases to trimming and J lost 6 bases; unmatched junction nucleotides: 3. CDR3 bases read: TGTGCCAGCAGCCAGGGACTGGGGGGGCCTGAACAGTAC. Protein: CASSQGLGGPEQY. The whole CDR3 sequence reads CASSQGLGGPEQYF.

Only a few counts were recorded for this clone. Germline and genes here are mouse. The read terminates 1 residue before the CDR3 end, so the remaining end is supplied by the germline J gene. V gene TRBV13-2 combines with J gene TRBJ2-1, with D maybe TRBD1 (6 bases). CDR1 is NNHNN, CDR2 SYGAGS, per germline (reference sequence). The ends were cut back, 2 bases at V and 5 bases at J, with 14 bases in the middle. The CDR3 length is 15 residues. This chain's CDR3 is CASGDPRDKNAEQFF. The sequenced CDR3 bases are TGTGCCAGCGGTGACCCACGGGACAAAAATGCTGAGCAGTTC.

As regards this clone: Gene names denote mouse genes. This CDR3 is CASSLDKGGGDNYAEQFF. CDR3 DNA, as far as it was read: TGTGCAAGCAGCTTAGATAAGGGCGGGGGGGATAACTATGCTGAGCAGTTC. The chain combines TRBV16 with TRBJ2-1, with TRBD2 matching 7 bases. Read data end 1 residue before the CDR3 end; the end is taken from the germline J gene. V shed 0 bases, J shed 0 bases, and the junction held 8 bases outside the gene matches. Germline V gene sequence: CDR1 SGHSA, CDR2 FRNQAP. The CDR3 totals 18 residues.

To note about this clone: Gene names and germline match the mouse. From the germline J gene comes the end of the CDR3, since the read stops 1 residue before it. J is TRBJ1-3 and V is TRBV13-1; 12 bases map to TRBD1. CDR3 length: 16 amino acids. Per germline, CDR1 NSHNY and CDR2 SYGAGN. The ends lost 2 bases at V and 2 bases at J; junction bases unmatched: 2. The sequenced part of the CDR3 DNA is TGTGCCAGCAGTGACGGGACAGGGGGCGCTGGAAATACGCTCTAT. The encoded protein is CASSDGTGGAGNTLY. The whole CDR3 reads CASSDGTGGAGNTLYF.

This clone occurred a few times. Mouse names are used for the genes. The read falls 1 residue short of the CDR3 end, and the missing part is taken from the germline J gene. The rearrangement links TRBV13-3 to TRBJ2-7, with TRBD2 identical over 11 bases. This CDR3 has 13 amino acids. Germline loops: CDR1 NNHDY, CDR2 SYVADS. V was clipped by 4 bases and J by 4 bases; unmatched bases: 1. The CDR3 loop reads CASSTGGAYEQYF. The covered CDR3 bases are TGTGCCAGCAGTACTGGGGGGGCTTATGAACAGTAC.

For this clone: Any gene name here is a mouse gene name. The CDR3 is cut off 1 residue early in the read; its end comes from the germline J gene. The chain combines TRBV13-2 with TRBJ1-2; the D gene is possibly TRBD1 (5 bases). The CDR3 runs 14 residues. The germline gives CDR1 NNHNN, CDR2 SYGAGS (reference sequence). Trimming removed 2 bases from V and 1 base from J, with 9 bases in between. The covered CDR3 bases are TGTGCCAGCGGTGAGCCGGACAAAAACTCCGACTACACC. Translated, it gives CASGEPDKNSDYT. The complete CDR3 protein is CASGEPDKNSDYTF.

To note about this clone: Genes here carry mouse names. From the germline J gene comes the end of the CDR3, since the read stops 1 residue before it. Other DNA sequences from this sample encode an identical CDR3 as well. The chain has TRBV13-2 and TRBJ2-7, with 9 bases identical to TRBD2. This CDR3 has 13 amino acids. Germline values: CDR1 NNHNN, CDR2 SYGAGS (reference sequence). Germline trimming cut 1 base from V and 7 bases from J; bases unmatched to any gene: 3. The CDR3 protein is CASGDWGGGEQYF. The part of the CDR3 DNA that was read is TGTGCCAGCGGTGATTGGGGGGGCGGGGAACAGTAC.

A note on this clone: Mouse gene names apply. The read stops 1 residue short of the end of the CDR3; the missing end is completed from the germline J gene. The gene calls are TRBV19 and TRBJ1-5; 10 bases are shared with TRBD1. The CDR3 spans 15 residues. CDR1 is FNHDT, CDR2 SITEND, per germline (reference sequence). J was trimmed by 2 bases and V by 3 bases; bases with no gene match: 2. CDR3 DNA (partial): TGTGCCAGCAGTAAAGGGACAGGGGACAACCAGGCTCCGCTT. This gives the protein CASSKGTGDNQAPL. The CDR3 as a whole reads CASSKGTGDNQAPLF.

Regarding this clone: The gene names given are mouse names. The sequenced fragment ends 1 residue before the CDR3 boundary, so the rest is inferred from the germline J gene. The rearrangement joins TRBV13-1 to TRBJ1-1; possible D gene TRBD1, 6 bases. The V gene's germline CDR1 is NSHNY and CDR2 SYGAGN. Deletions cut 2 bases from V and 0 bases from J, with 8 bases between. The CDR3 spans 14 residues. The part of the CDR3 DNA that was read is TGTGCCAGCAGTGAAGCAGGGGCAAACACAGAAGTCTTC. Its protein is CASSEAGANTEVF. The whole CDR3 protein reads CASSEAGANTEVFF.

In this sample, this clone turned up a few times. The gene names here belong to mouse. The read comes to an end 1 residue before the CDR3 does, leaving the germline J gene to fill in the end. V and J are TRBV4 and TRBJ2-7; D not resolved. The CDR3 contains 12 residues. The V end lost 5 bases, the J end lost 0 bases, and 5 bases lay between the germline ends. CDR1 and CDR2 from the germline V gene are LGHDT and YNNKQL (reference sequence). The CDR3 loop reads CASSDHSYEQYF. Incomplete CDR3 DNA: TGTGCCAGCAGCGACCACTCCTATGAACAGTAC.

Of note for this clone: Gene names and germline match the mouse. The read stops 1 residue short of the end of the CDR3; the missing end is completed from the germline J gene. The chain combines TRBV5 with TRBJ2-5; 10 bases line up with TRBD2. CDR1 and CDR2 (germline): LGHNA, YNLKQL (reference sequence). V gave up 4 bases and J gave up 5 bases; unmatched junction bases: 3. The CDR3 spans 14 residues. The CDR3 DNA, read in part, is TGTGCCAGCAGCCCCTGGGGGGGCGCAGACACCCAGTAC. It specifies CASSPWGGADTQY. The full CDR3 is CASSPWGGADTQYF.

This clone was seen only a few times. Genes and germline are mouse. The CDR3 end lies 1 residue beyond the end of the read and is filled in from the germline J gene. The gene calls are TRBV2 and TRBJ2-5; D is unresolved. The CDR3 is 14 residues long. V lost 0 bases and J 2 bases, leaving 6 bases between the germline ends. Germline-derived CDR1 and CDR2 are LGHNA and YSYQKL. CDR3 in amino acids: CASSQDPFQDTQYF. The DNA read from the CDR3 is TGTGCCAGCAGCCAAGATCCCTTCCAAGACACCCAGTAC.

Remarks on this clone: Gene names and germline refer to mouse. The CDR3 end falls 1 residue outside the read, so it is completed with the germline J gene. V usage is TRBV19 and J usage is TRBJ1-1; TRBD1 might be the D (5 bases). The germline gives CDR1 FNHDT, CDR2 SITEND (reference sequence). Trimming cost V 6 bases and J 0 bases, with 9 bases left between them. The CDR3 has 13 residues. CDR3 sequence: CASIVGQNTEVFF. The sequenced CDR3 bases are TGTGCCAGCATAGTGGGACAGAACACAGAAGTCTTC. Combining the CDR3 with reference TRBV19 and TRBJ1-1 gives the whole variable domain GGIITQTPKFLIGQEGQKLTLKCQQNFNHDTMYWYRQDSGKGLRLIYYSITENDLQKGDLSEGYDASREKKSSFSLTVTSAQKNEMAVFLCASIVGQNTEVFFGKGTRLTVV.

In the case of this clone: Germline and genes: mouse. Here the CDR3 reads CGAIRGPEVFF. CDR3 bases read: TGTGGTGCTATAAGGGGTCCAGAAGTCTTC. This chain links TRBV20 with TRBJ1-1, with a tentative D call TRBD1 (5 bases). Read data end 1 residue before the CDR3 end; the end is taken from the germline J gene. The CDR3 length is 11 residues. V lost 4 bases and J lost 6, with 9 bases in between. Germline lookup yields CDR1 GFQATS and CDR2 STVNSAI.

On this clone: The gene symbols are mouse symbols. The read halts 1 residue ahead of the CDR3 end, with the missing end drawn from the germline J gene. The chain carries TRBV5 and TRBJ2-5; 11 nucleotides agree with TRBD1. The CDR3 loop spans 15 amino acids. Germline V gene lookup returns CDR1 LGHNA and CDR2 YNLKQL (reference sequence). V was pared by 0 bases and J by 8 bases, with 4 bases of the junction left unmatched. The sequenced part of the CDR3 DNA is TGTGCCAGCAGCCAAGATGGGACAGGGGGAGGCACCCAGTAC. Residues: CASSQDGTGGGTQY. The full CDR3 protein reads CASSQDGTGGGTQYF.

This clone was recorded a few times. Genes here carry mouse names. The CDR3 end falls 1 residue outside the read, so it is completed with the germline J gene. The V call is TRBV19, the J call TRBJ2-7; 7 bases agree with TRBD2. The CDR3 consists of 12 residues. With 5 bases clipped from V and 6 bases from J, the junction kept 5 bases outside the gene matches. Looked up from germline, CDR1 is FNHDT and CDR2 is SITEND (reference sequence). CDR3 sequence: CASRMGGGEQYF. The CDR3 DNA, read in part, is TGTGCCAGCAGAATGGGGGGAGGTGAACAGTAC.

In regard to this clone: Each gene name is a mouse one. The read halts 1 residue ahead of the CDR3 end, with the missing end drawn from the germline J gene. V usage is TRBV29 and J usage is TRBJ1-4, with 9 bases lining up with TRBD1. The CDR3 sequence is 15 residues long. Germline-derived CDR1 and CDR2 are MSHET and SYDVDS. V was clipped by 6 bases and J by 6 bases; unmatched bases: 8. The CDR3: CASSLRDRDHERLFF. The part of the CDR3 DNA that was read is TGTGCTAGCAGCCTCCGGGACAGGGACCACGAAAGATTATTT.

Comment on this clone: The gene names given are mouse names. The read finishes 1 residue shy of the CDR3 end, and the germline J gene is used to complete it. The gene calls are TRBV29 and TRBJ1-1; D gene uncertain. The CDR3 is 11 residues long. The V and J ends lost 3 bases and 7 bases respectively, with 6 bases between them. Germline V gives CDR1 MSHET, CDR2 SYDVDS. Here the CDR3 reads CASSLEGEVFF. The CDR3 bases that were read are TGTGCTAGCAGTTTGGAGGGAGAAGTCTTC. The full variable domain, its missing parts supplied by reference TRBV29 and TRBJ1-1, is DMKVTQMPRYLIKRMGENVLLECGQDMSHETMYWYRQDPGLGLQLIYISYDVDSNSEGDIPKGYRVSRKKREHFSLILDSAKTNQTSVYFCASSLEGEVFFGKGTRLTVV.